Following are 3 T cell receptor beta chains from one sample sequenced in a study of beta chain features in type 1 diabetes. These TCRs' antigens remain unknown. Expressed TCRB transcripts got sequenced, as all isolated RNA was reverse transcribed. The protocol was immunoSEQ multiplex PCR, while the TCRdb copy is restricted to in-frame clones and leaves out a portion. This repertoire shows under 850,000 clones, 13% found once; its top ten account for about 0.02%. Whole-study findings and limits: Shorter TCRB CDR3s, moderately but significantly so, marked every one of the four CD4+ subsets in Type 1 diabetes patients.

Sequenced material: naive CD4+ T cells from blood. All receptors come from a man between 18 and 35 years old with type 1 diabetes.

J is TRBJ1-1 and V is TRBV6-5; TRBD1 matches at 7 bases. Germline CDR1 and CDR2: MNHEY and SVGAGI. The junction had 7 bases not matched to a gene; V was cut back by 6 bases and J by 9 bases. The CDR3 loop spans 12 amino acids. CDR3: CASSPDREKAFF. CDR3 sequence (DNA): TGTGCCAGCAGCCCAGACAGGGAGAAAGCTTTCTTT.

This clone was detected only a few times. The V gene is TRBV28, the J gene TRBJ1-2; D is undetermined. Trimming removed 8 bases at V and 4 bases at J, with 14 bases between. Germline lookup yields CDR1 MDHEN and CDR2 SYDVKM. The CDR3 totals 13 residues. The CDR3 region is CASVVSAGYGYTF. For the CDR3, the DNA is TGTGCCAGCGTTGTTTCGGCGGGCTATGGCTACACCTTC.

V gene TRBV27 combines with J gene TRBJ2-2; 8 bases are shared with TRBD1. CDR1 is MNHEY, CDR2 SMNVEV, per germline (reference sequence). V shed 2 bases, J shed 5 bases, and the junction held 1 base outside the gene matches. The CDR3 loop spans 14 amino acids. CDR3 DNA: TGTGCCAGCAGTTTACAGGGGGCGACCGGGGAGCTGTTTTTT. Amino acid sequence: CASSLQGATGELFF.